This TCR beta chain was identified during a study of blood T cell repertoires in COVID-19. Overall study: PBMCs, B-cell-depleted T cells, or T cells provided the cDNA or gDNA that made up the material.

Clones were sequenced by immunoSEQ multiplex PCR, and TCRdb holds only the in-frame ones, with some missing. This table has over 350,000 clones, around 87% appearing once. The germline V gene encodes CDR1 LGHNA and CDR2 YNFKEQ. The ends were cut back, 4 bases at V and 1 base at J, with 23 bases in the middle. The CDR3 is 18 amino acids. Participants spanned ages about 18 to 95 years and resided in some 22 US areas. Participant-reported clinical history was the basis for cohort assignment. Either two negative PCRs, clearance, or symptom resolution qualified Cohort 3 donors as recovered. Sequenced input: PBMCs or T cells enriched from blood (not recorded which). The TCR was taken from a woman between 50 and 59 years old who had recovered from COVID-19. V usage is TRBV4-2 and J usage is TRBJ2-7, with D maybe TRBD1 (6 bases). The CDR3 loop is CASSPHLTVRTDSYEQYF. In nucleotides, the CDR3 is TGTGCCAGCAGCCCGCATCTCACGGTCAGGACAGATTCCTACGAGCAGTACTTC.